This T cell receptor (beta chain) originates from a study of blood T cell repertoires in COVID-19. Study-wide context: The United States, Italy and Spain provided the acute and convalescent COVID-19 samples. Sources were T cells, B-cell-depleted T cells, or PBMCs; the material itself was cDNA or gDNA.

Trimming stripped 0 bases from V and 11 bases from J, with 11 bases between. Germline V gene data show CDR1 as LGHDT and CDR2 as YNNKEL (reference sequence). This CDR3 spans 13 amino acids. Original processing notes: Nucleated cell number was recorded as an estimate derived from reference gene primer amplification. The table came from immunoSEQ multiplex PCR; TCRdb's copy has only in-frame clones and leaves some out. V and J calls and clone size are given by that table; D and trimming were obtained from the DNA. The sample has over 100,000 clones, about 87% seen once. The specimen sequenced was peripheral blood. The TCR comes from a human donor in a cohort sampled during active COVID-19. The chain is built from TRBV3-1 (or the pseudogene TRBV3-2) and TRBJ1-5; D gene ambiguous. The CDR3 here is CASSQDATQAQHF. The CDR3 nucleotides are TGTGCCAGCAGCCAAGATGCGACTCAAGCCCAGCATTTT.